Below, one T cell receptor (beta chain) is given with its context. This sample is drawn from a study of cytomegalovirus exposure and HLA in healthy donors. In the PCR, 60 Vbeta and 13 Jbeta primers were used. The data were produced by immunoSEQ multiplex PCR, yet TCRdb's version contains in-frame clones alone and is incomplete. This sample has some 100,000 clones, with 70% to 75% found just once. V lost 3 bases and J 4 bases, leaving 16 bases between the germline ends. Per germline, CDR1 SGHRS and CDR2 YFSETQ. The CDR3 is made up of 16 amino acids. V usage is TRBV5-1 and J usage is TRBJ2-2, with TRBD1 as a possible D gene (6 bases). The sequencing sample was made of PBMCs. This clonotype was obtained from a woman under 30 in good health and CMV-seropositive. This CDR3 is CASSSLQGAGTGELFF. Here the CDR3 DNA reads TGCGCCAGCAGCTCATTACAGGGAGCCGGCACCGGGGAGCTGTTTTTT.